This paragraph covers one T cell receptor beta chain sequence. The antigen is unknown. These data belong to a study of post-analysis software for immune sequencing data. Overall study context: Progressive-relapsing, secondary progressive and relapsing-remitting multiple sclerosis were among the disease courses included.

Germline V gene lookup returns CDR1 MNHEY and CDR2 SVGAGI. The length of the CDR3 is 12 residues. The V segment lost 6 bases and the J segment 9 bases; nucleotides outside the gene matches: 6. Whole-study results and caveats: Compared with controls, patients showed significantly lower normalized Chao1 diversity. TRBV5-6, TRBV5-1 and TRBV20-1 belonged to a set of a handful of TRBV segments that were more frequent in patients than controls. The authors found that F measure strongly co-clustered same-batch samples.

Included in the TCR beta cDNA libraries were unique molecular identifiers. Input amounts of 1 to 10 million T cells were used. These gave around 500,000 cDNA molecules, so each molecule approximated one T cell. TCRdb called the PCR reads again in MiXCR, with one record for every CDR3 protein. The table records 820,000 or so distinct CDR3 sequences, around 50% of them present only once. The chain combines TRBV6-5 with TRBJ2-5; 8 positions match TRBD1. This receptor was identified in a girl between 10 and 17 years old with multiple sclerosis. Sequencing was done on a sample of blood. The CDR3 is CASSRIRGPQYF. CDR3 DNA: TGTGCCAGCAGCCGAATCAGGGGGCCCCAGTACTTC.